This is a list of T cell receptor beta chains from one sample in a study of blood T cell repertoires in COVID-19. Measured with immunoSEQ multiplex PCR; TCRdb has only the in-frame clones, and not every one. This table has under 75,000 clones, roughly 89% appearing once. The sequencing input was peripheral blood. These receptors all stem from a man aged 60 to 69 with active COVID-19. The CDR3 runs from the conserved cysteine through the conserved F or W. D genes are given only for firm matches. Size is stated for part of the rows, as once, few or many counts, or as a class when the clone is expanded.

D gene	clone size	V gene	J gene	CDR3 protein	CDR3 DNA
TRBD1	-	TRBV18	TRBJ1-1	CASSGQGNTEAFF	TGTGCCAGCTCAGGACAGGGAAACACTGAAGCTTTCTTT
TRBD2	few	TRBV14	TRBJ2-1	CASSQGLAWYNEQFF	TGTGCCAGCAGCCAAGGACTAGCGTGGTACAATGAGCAGTTCTTC
-	-	TRBV19	TRBJ2-2	CASSMARELFF	TGTGCCAGTAGTATGGCTCGGGAGCTGTTTTTT
-	-	TRBV6-5	TRBJ2-7	CASSYSRFSYEQYF	TGTGCCAGCAGTTACTCGAGGTTTAGTTACGAGCAGTACTTC
-	-	TRBV10-3	TRBJ2-7	CAIGSGSSYEQYF	TGTGCCATCGGGTCAGGAAGCTCCTACGAGCAGTACTTC
TRBD1	-	TRBV19	TRBJ1-2	CATGQGHYGYTF	TGTGCCACGGGACAGGGGCACTATGGCTACACCTTC
-	-	TRBV18	TRBJ2-3	CASSPTDKDTQYF	TGTGCCAGCTCACCTACGGACAAAGATACGCAGTATTTT
-	-	TRBV7-2	TRBJ1-2	CASSLESYGYTF	TGTGCCAGCAGCTTAGAGAGCTATGGCTACACCTTC
-	-	TRBV6-5	TRBJ1-6	CASRTGDSPLHF	TGTGCCAGCAGGACAGGAGATTCACCCCTCCACTTT
TRBD1	-	TRBV7-2	TRBJ1-2	CASSFGTDSNYGYTF	TGTGCCAGCAGCTTTGGGACAGATTCTAACTATGGCTACACCTTC
TRBD1	-	TRBV27	TRBJ1-2	CASNSLGQGDYGYTF	TGTGCCAGCAATTCCCTCGGACAGGGCGACTATGGCTACACCTTC
-	-	TRBV29-1	TRBJ2-5	CSVGEPQETQYF	TGCAGCGTTGGCGAGCCCCAAGAGACCCAGTACTTC
-	-	TRBV18	TRBJ1-2	CASSEEQVPYGYTF	TGTGCCAGCTCAGAAGAACAGGTGCCGTATGGCTACACCTTC
-	-	TRBV4-2	TRBJ1-2	CASSQVGANYGYTF	TGTGCCAGCAGCCAAGTCGGAGCTAACTATGGCTACACCTTC
-	-	TRBV5-6	TRBJ2-7	CASSRPSGYEQYF	TGTGCCAGCAGCCGCCCCTCGGGGTACGAGCAGTACTTC
TRBD1	-	TRBV7-2	TRBJ2-5	CASSLTGEKETQYF	TGTGCCAGCAGCTTGACAGGGGAGAAAGAGACCCAGTACTTC
-	-	TRBV18	TRBJ1-2	CASSAGANYGYTF	TGTGCCAGCTCCGCAGGGGCCAACTATGGCTACACCTTC
TRBD1	-	TRBV28	TRBJ2-4	CASRKQGSGIQYF	TGTGCCAGCAGGAAACAGGGGTCGGGCATTCAGTACTTC
-	-	TRBV30	TRBJ2-4	CAWSYKYRSLAKNIQYF	TGTGCCTGGAGTTATAAGTACAGGAGTCTAGCCAAAAACATTCAGTACTTC
TRBD1	-	TRBV25-1	TRBJ2-7	CASSGYRGPYSYEQYF	TGTGCCAGCAGCGGATACAGGGGCCCTTATTCCTACGAGCAGTACTTC
-	-	TRBV28	TRBJ2-1	CASRFGGINEQFF	TGTGCCAGCCGGTTTGGCGGGATCAATGAGCAGTTCTTC
TRBD1	-	TRBV7-8	TRBJ1-4	CASSRDSGQAVNNEKLFF	TGTGCCAGCAGCCGAGATTCGGGACAGGCGGTGAATAATGAAAAACTGTTTTTT
-	-	TRBV11-1	TRBJ1-6	CASSLAPGRDSPLHF	TGTGCCAGCAGCTTAGCGCCCGGGAGGGATTCACCCCTCCACTTT
TRBD2	few	TRBV18	TRBJ2-3	CASSRPAGGELYTDTQYF	TGTGCCAGCTCACGGCCCGCGGGGGGTGAATTGTACACAGATACGCAGTATTTT
-	-	TRBV20-1	TRBJ1-4	CSASWPGLGEKLFF	TGCAGTGCTAGTTGGCCGGGACTTGGGGAAAAACTGTTTTTT
TRBD1	-	TRBV6-5	TRBJ2-7	CASSRRTGPTYEQYF	TGTGCCAGCAGCCGTCGGACAGGACCTACCTACGAGCAGTACTTC
-	-	TRBV7-8	TRBJ1-2	CASSFRQPQANYGYTF	TGTGCCAGCAGCTTCCGACAGCCTCAAGCTAACTATGGCTACACCTTC
-	-	TRBV19	TRBJ2-5	CAAGPLYQETQYF	TGTGCCGCGGGACCGCTGTACCAAGAGACCCAGTACTTC
-	-	TRBV6-5	TRBJ2-5	CASSGSAIETQYF	TGTGCCAGCTCGGGTAGCGCCATAGAGACCCAGTACTTC
TRBD1	once	TRBV19	TRBJ1-4	CASSIQDRGNEKLFF	TGTGCCAGTAGTATCCAGGACAGGGGGAATGAAAAACTGTTTTTT
TRBD1	-	TRBV7-2	TRBJ2-1	CASSFRQGLGEQFF	TGTGCCAGCAGCTTCAGACAGGGGTTGGGGGAGCAGTTCTTC
-	-	TRBV6-1	TRBJ1-2	CASSEARDTGGYTF	TGTGCCAGCAGTGAGGCCAGGGACACCGGAGGCTACACCTTC
TRBD2	-	TRBV2	TRBJ2-2	CATAGLAIYTGELFF	TGTGCCACCGCGGGACTAGCGATTTACACCGGGGAGCTGTTTTTT
TRBD2	-	TRBV4-2	TRBJ2-7	CASSQVSSGRAYEQYF	TGTGCCAGCAGCCAAGTTTCCAGCGGGAGGGCCTACGAGCAGTACTTC
-	-	TRBV5-5	TRBJ2-7	CASSLAGGLPPYEQYF	TGTGCCAGCAGCTTGGCGGGGGGCCTCCCCCCGTACGAGCAGTACTTC
TRBD1	once	TRBV6-2/TRBV6-3	TRBJ2-1	CASSFTGTGALIYNEQFF	TGTGCCAGCAGTTTCACCGGGACAGGGGCCTTAATTTACAATGAGCAGTTCTTC
-	-	TRBV3-1/TRBV3-2	TRBJ1-4	CASSQSRRIEKLFF	TGTGCCAGCAGCCAAAGCCGCAGGATCGAAAAACTGTTTTTT
-	-	TRBV6-2/TRBV6-3	TRBJ1-5	CASSYGSTLNQPQHF	TGTGCCAGCAGTTACGGATCGACACTGAATCAGCCCCAGCATTTT
TRBD1	-	TRBV19	TRBJ2-7	CASSLQWDRGWSSYEQYF	TGTGCCAGCTCACTCCAATGGGACAGGGGCTGGAGCTCCTACGAGCAGTACTTC
-	-	TRBV5-4	TRBJ1-1	CASSFEGPREAFF	TGTGCCAGCAGCTTTGAGGGCCCCCGTGAAGCTTTCTTT
TRBD2	-	TRBV24-1	TRBJ2-1	CATSDLSGSSYNEQFF	TGTGCCACCAGTGACCTCAGCGGGAGCTCCTACAATGAGCAGTTCTTC
-	-	TRBV19	TRBJ1-2	CASSQVQGSNYGYTF	TGTGCCAGTAGTCAAGTACAGGGCTCCAACTATGGCTACACCTTC
-	-	TRBV7-2	TRBJ1-1	CASSFSDTEAFF	TGTGCCAGCAGCTTCTCCGACACTGAAGCTTTCTTT
TRBD1	-	TRBV7-3	TRBJ1-2	CASSRGQNYGYTF	TGTGCCAGCAGCCGGGGACAGAACTATGGCTACACCTTC
-	-	TRBV3-1/TRBV3-2	TRBJ2-5	CASSPSRGETQYF	TGTGCCAGCAGCCCTTCCAGGGGAGAGACCCAGTACTTC
TRBD1	once	TRBV5-1	TRBJ2-5	CASLKGQQSQETQYF	TGCGCCAGCCTAAAGGGACAGCAGTCTCAAGAGACCCAGTACTTC